Listed here are 9 T cell receptor beta chains from one sample, sequenced in a study of T cells after posttransplantation cyclophosphamide. Controls had myeloablative marrow grafts with methotrexate and calcineurin inhibitor, sampled at 1 year. Clones were sequenced by immunoSEQ multiplex PCR, and TCRdb holds only the in-frame ones, with some missing. The table has approximately 10,000 clones, 85% to 90% seen once; the top ten hold more than 20%. The material sequenced was PBMCs, taken after an allogeneic stem cell transplant with a calcineurin inhibitor and methotrexate. The receptors were gathered from a young adult male patient who received an allogeneic stem cell transplant from an unrelated donor, was CMV-positive, and had no GVHD. Some of the T cells might come from the graft donor.

This chain joins TRBV5-5 and TRBJ2-7; 8 nucleotides agree with TRBD2. Germline CDR1 SGHKS, CDR2 YYEKEE (reference sequence). This CDR3 contains 13 residues. The CDR3, as DNA: TGTGCCAGCAACTTGGGACTAGCCTACGAGCAGTACGTC. It translates to CASNLGLAYEQYV.

V and J are TRBV2 and TRBJ2-1, with a possible D match to TRBD2 (8 bases). V was trimmed by 8 bases and J by 6 bases, leaving 20 bases between them. CDR1 and CDR2 (germline): SNHLY, FYNNEI. This CDR3 region has 15 residues. CDR3 residues: CASGRGPAGANEQFF. The DNA of the CDR3 is TGTGCCAGCGGGAGGGGGCCAGCGGGAGCCAATGAGCAGTTCTTC.

The J gene is TRBJ2-5, the V gene TRBV4-1, with TRBD2 matching over 16 bases. Germline V gives CDR1 MGHRA, CDR2 YSYEKL. Unmatched junction bases numbered 9, after V lost 3 bases and J lost 5 bases. This CDR3 contains 18 residues. CDR3 in DNA: TGCGCCAGCAGCCATGGGACTAGCGGGAGGGCCCTCGGGGAGACCCAGTACTTC. Translating gives CASSHGTSGRALGETQYF.

This clone was picked up a small number of times. The V gene is TRBV7-8, the J gene TRBJ2-7; D might be TRBD1 (6 bases). This CDR3 region has 16 residues. CDR1 is SGHVS, CDR2 FQNEAQ, per germline. V lost 5 bases and J 0 bases, leaving 17 bases between the germline ends. Here the CDR3 DNA reads TGTGCCAGCAGCGGGGGCACCAGGACAAACTCCTACGAGCAGTACGTC. Amino acid sequence: CASSGGTRTNSYEQYV.

This chain joins TRBV7-2 and TRBJ2-1; 7 positions agree with TRBD1. With V trimmed by 6 bases and J by 1 base, 9 bases remained unmatched. Germline CDR1 and CDR2: SGHTA and FQGNSA. The CDR3 totals 16 residues. The CDR3 loop is CASRPYDRVSYNEQFF. As DNA, the CDR3 is TGTGCCAGCAGACCCTATGACAGGGTATCCTACAATGAGCAGTTCTTC.

V and J are TRBV19 and TRBJ2-1; 8 nucleotides match TRBD1. The CDR3 has 14 amino acids. J gave up 8 bases and V 3 bases, and 6 bases lay outside the gene matches. Germline V CDR1 and CDR2: LNHDA, SQIVND (reference sequence). CDR3 protein: CASSIQGARDEQFF. CDR3 bases: TGTGCCAGTAGTATCCAGGGGGCGAGGGATGAGCAGTTCTTC.

V gene TRBV2 combines with J gene TRBJ2-1; D remains ambiguous. This CDR3 comprises 14 residues. Germline V gene data show CDR1 as SNHLY and CDR2 as FYNNEI. Deletions cut 5 bases from V and 6 bases from J, with 14 bases between. CDR3 nucleotides: TGTGCCAGCAGTTATGTGGTAGCTGGCAATGAGCAGTTCTTC. As protein: CASSYVVAGNEQFF.

The genes are TRBV15 and TRBJ2-3, with TRBD2 identical over 9 bases. V shed 0 bases, J shed 6 bases, and the junction held 7 bases outside the gene matches. Germline V lookup: CDR1 LNHNV, CDR2 YYDKDF (reference sequence). CDR3 length: 16 amino acids. In DNA, the CDR3 is TGTGCCACCAGCAGAGATCAGGCGGGAGGGTGGGATACGCAGTATTTT. Translating gives CATSRDQAGGWDTQYF.

This clone has only one observation. This chain connects TRBV19 to TRBJ1-1; D remains unclear. Deletions cut 3 bases from V and 9 bases from J, with 17 bases between. The germline V gene encodes CDR1 LNHDA and CDR2 SQIVND (reference sequence). The CDR3 loop spans 14 amino acids. Here the CDR3 DNA reads TGTGCCAGTAGTATCCCTGGGGAGGCGGGGAAAGCTTTCTTT. Its translation is CASSIPGEAGKAFF.